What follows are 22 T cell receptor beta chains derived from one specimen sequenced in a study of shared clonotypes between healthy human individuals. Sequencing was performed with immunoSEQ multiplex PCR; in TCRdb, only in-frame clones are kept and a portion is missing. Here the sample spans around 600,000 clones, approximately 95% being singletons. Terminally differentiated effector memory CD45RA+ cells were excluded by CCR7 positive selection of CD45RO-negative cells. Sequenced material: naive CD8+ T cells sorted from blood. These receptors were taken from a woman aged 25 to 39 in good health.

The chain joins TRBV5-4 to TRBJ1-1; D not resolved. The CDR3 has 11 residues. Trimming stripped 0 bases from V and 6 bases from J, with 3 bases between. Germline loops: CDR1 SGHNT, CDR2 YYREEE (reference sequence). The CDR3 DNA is TGTGCCAGCAGCTTGGAAGCTGAAGCTTTCTTT. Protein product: CASSLEAEAFF.

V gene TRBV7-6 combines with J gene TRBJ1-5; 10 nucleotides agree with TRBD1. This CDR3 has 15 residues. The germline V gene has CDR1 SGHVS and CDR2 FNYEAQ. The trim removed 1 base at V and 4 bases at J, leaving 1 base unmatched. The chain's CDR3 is CASSLGQGANQPQHF. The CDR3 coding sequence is TGTGCCAGCAGCTTAGGACAGGGGGCGAATCAGCCCCAGCATTTT.

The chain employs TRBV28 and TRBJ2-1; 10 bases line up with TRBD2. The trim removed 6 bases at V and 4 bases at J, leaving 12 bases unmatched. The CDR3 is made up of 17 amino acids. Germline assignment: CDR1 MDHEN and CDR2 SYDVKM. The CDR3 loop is CASSSPLAGDSYNEQFF. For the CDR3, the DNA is TGTGCCAGCAGCTCGCCTCTAGCGGGGGATTCGTACAATGAGCAGTTCTTC.

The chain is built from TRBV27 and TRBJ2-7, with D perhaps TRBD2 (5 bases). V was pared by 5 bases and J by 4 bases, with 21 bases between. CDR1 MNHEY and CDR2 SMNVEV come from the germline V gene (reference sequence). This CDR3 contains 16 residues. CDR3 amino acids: CASSPSQGLRVYEQYF. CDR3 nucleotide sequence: TGTGCCAGCAGTCCATCTCAAGGACTTAGGGTGTACGAGCAGTACTTC.

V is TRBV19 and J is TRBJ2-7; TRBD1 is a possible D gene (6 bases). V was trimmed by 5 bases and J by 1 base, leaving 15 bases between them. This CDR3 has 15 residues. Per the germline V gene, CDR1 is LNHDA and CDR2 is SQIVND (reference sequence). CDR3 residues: CASSHTQDSSYEQYF. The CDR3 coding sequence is TGTGCCAGTAGTCACACCCAGGACAGTTCCTACGAGCAGTACTTC.

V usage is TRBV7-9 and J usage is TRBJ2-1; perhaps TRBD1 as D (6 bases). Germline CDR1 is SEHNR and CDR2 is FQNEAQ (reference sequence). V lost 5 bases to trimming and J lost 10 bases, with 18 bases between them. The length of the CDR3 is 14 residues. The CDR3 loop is CASSPGTSLREQFF. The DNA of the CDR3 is TGTGCCAGCAGCCCCGGGACATCACTTAGGGAGCAGTTCTTC.

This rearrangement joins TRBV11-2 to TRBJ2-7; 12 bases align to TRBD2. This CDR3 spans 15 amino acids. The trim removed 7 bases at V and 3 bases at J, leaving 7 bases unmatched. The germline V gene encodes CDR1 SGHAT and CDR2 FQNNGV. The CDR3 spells CASTPWTSGDYEQYF. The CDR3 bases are TGTGCCAGCACCCCCTGGACTAGCGGGGACTACGAGCAGTACTTC.

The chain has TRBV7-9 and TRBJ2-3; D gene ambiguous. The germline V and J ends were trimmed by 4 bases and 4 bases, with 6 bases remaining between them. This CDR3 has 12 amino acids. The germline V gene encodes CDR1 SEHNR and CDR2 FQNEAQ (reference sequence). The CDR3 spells CASSSLPDTQYF. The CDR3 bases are TGTGCCAGCAGCTCCCTCCCAGATACGCAGTATTTT.

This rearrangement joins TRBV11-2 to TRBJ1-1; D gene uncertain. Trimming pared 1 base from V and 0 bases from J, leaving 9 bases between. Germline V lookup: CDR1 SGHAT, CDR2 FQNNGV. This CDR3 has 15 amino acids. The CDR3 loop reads CASSLAISMNTEAFF. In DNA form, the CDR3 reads TGTGCCAGCAGCTTAGCCATCAGCATGAACACTGAAGCTTTCTTT.

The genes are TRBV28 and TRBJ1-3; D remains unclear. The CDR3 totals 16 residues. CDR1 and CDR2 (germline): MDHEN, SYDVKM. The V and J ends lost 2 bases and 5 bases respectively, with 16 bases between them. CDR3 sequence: CASSLTQERTRNTIYF. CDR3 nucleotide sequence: TGTGCCAGCAGTTTAACCCAGGAGCGGACTCGAAACACCATATATTTT.

Written as DNA, the CDR3 is TGTGCCAGCGTCGGCCCGGGTGGCTACACCTTC. It encodes CASVGPGGYTF. This chain connects TRBV27 to TRBJ1-2; no clear D. Trimming stripped 8 bases from V and 7 bases from J, with 11 bases between. Germline CDR1 MNHEY, CDR2 SMNVEV (reference sequence). This CDR3 is built from 11 residues.

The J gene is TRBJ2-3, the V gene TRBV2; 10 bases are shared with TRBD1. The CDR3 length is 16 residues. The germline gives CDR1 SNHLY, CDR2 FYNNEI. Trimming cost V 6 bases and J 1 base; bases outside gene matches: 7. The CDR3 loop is CASSGGDRGRTDTQYF. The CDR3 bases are TGTGCCAGCAGCGGGGGGGACAGGGGACGCACAGATACGCAGTATTTT. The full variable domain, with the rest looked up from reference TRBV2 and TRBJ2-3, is EPEVTQTPSHQVTQMGQEVILRCVPISNHLYFYWYRQILGQKVEFLVSFYNNEISEKSEIFDDQFSVERPDGSNFTLKIRSTKLEDSAMYFCASSGGDRGRTDTQYFGPGTRLTVL.

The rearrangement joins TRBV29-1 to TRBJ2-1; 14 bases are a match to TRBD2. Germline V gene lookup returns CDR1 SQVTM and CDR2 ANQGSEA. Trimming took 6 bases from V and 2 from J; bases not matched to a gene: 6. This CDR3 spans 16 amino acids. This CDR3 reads CSVAGTSGRAYNEQFF. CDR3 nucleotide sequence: TGCAGCGTAGCCGGGACTAGCGGGAGAGCCTACAATGAGCAGTTCTTC.

The CDR3 DNA is TGTGCCATCAGTGACGGGACAGGTCCGTTGGATGAGCAGTTCTTC. It is translated as CAISDGTGPLDEQFF. The chain couples TRBV10-3 to TRBJ2-1; TRBD1 agrees at 8 bases. The CDR3 loop spans 15 amino acids. Germline V gene lookup returns CDR1 ENHRY and CDR2 SYGVKD. J lost 8 bases, V lost 3 bases, and 9 bases had no gene match.

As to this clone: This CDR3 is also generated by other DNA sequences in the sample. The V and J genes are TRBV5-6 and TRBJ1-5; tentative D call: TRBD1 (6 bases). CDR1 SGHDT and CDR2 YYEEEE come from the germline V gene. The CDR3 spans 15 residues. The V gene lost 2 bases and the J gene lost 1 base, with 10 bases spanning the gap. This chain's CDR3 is CASSLVGGSNQPQHF. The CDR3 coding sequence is TGTGCCAGCAGCTTAGTTGGGGGCAGCAATCAGCCCCAGCATTTT. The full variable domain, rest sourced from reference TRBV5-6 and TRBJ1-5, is DAGVTQSPTHLIKTRGQQVTLRCSPKSGHDTVSWYQQALGQGPQFIFQYYEEEERQRGNFPDRFSGHQFPNYSSELNVNALLLGDSALYLCASSLVGGSNQPQHFGDGTRLSIL.

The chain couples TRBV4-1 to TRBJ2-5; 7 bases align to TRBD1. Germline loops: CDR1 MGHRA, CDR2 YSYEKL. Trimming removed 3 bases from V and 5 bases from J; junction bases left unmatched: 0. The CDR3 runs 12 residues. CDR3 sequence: CASSQDRETQYF. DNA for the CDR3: TGCGCCAGCAGCCAGGACAGGGAGACCCAGTACTTC.

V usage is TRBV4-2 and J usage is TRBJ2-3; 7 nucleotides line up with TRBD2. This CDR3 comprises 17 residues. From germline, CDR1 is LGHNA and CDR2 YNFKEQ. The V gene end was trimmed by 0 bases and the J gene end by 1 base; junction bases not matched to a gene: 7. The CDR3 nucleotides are TGTGCCAGCAGCCAAGATTACCCGGGAGGAGGCACAGATACGCAGTATTTT. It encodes CASSQDYPGGGTDTQYF.

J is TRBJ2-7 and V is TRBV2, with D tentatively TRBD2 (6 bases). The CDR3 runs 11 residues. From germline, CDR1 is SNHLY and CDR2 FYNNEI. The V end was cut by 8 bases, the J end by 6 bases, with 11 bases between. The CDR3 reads CASLGGGEQYF. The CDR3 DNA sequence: TGTGCCAGCCTGGGGGGTGGCGAGCAGTACTTC. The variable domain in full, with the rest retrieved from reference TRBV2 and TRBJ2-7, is EPEVTQTPSHQVTQMGQEVILRCVPISNHLYFYWYRQILGQKVEFLVSFYNNEISEKSEIFDDQFSVERPDGSNFTLKIRSTKLEDSAMYFCASLGGGEQYFGPGTRLTVT.

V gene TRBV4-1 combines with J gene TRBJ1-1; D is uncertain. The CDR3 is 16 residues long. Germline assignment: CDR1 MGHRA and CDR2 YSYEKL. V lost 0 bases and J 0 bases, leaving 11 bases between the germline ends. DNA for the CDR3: TGCGCCAGCAGCCAAGAGCCACGGGGAATGAACACTGAAGCTTTCTTT. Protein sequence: CASSQEPRGMNTEAFF.

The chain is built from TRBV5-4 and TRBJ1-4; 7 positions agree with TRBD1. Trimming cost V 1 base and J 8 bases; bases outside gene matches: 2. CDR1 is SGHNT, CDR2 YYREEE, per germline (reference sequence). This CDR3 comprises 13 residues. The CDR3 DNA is TGTGCCAGCAGCTTGACAGGGGAGGAAAAACTGTTTTTT. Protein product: CASSLTGEEKLFF.

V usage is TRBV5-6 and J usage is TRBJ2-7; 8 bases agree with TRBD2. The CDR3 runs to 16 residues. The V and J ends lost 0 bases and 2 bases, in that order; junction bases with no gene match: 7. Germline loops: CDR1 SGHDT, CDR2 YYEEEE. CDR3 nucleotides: TGTGCCAGCAGCTTGGGAACAGCGGGAGTAGCCTACGAGCAGTACTTC. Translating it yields CASSLGTAGVAYEQYF.

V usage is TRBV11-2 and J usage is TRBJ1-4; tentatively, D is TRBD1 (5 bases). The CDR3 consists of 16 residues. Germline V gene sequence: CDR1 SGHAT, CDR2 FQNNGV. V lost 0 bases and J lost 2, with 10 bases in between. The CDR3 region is CASSLEVGLTNEKLFF. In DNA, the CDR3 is TGTGCCAGCAGCTTAGAGGTGGGGCTGACTAATGAAAAACTGTTTTTT. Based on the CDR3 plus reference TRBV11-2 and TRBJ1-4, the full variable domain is EAGVAQSPRYKIIEKRQSVAFWCNPISGHATLYWYQQILGQGPKLLIQFQNNGVVDDSQLPKDRFSAERLKGVDSTLKIQPAKLEDSAVYLCASSLEVGLTNEKLFFGSGTQLSVL.